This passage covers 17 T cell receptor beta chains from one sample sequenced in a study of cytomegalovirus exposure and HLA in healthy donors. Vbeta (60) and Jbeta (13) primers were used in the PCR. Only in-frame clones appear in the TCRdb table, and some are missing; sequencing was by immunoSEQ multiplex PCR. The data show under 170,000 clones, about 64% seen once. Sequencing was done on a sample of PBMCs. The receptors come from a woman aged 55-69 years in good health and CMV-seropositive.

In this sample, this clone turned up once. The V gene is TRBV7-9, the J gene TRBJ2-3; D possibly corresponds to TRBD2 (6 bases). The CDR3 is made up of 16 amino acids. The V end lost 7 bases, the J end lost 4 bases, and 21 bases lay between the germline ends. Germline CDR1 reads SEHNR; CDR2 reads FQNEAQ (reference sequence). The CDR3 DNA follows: TGTGCCAGCACCCCTGGTGGGACGGGAGCGGCAGATACGCAGTATTTT. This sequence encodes CASTPGGTGAADTQYF.

CDR3 amino acids: CASSDARGIAEAFF. CDR3 sequence (DNA): TGTGCCAGCAGCGATGCCAGGGGGATAGCTGAAGCTTTCTTT. The chain recombines TRBV9 with TRBJ1-1; 7 bases are shared with TRBD1. The CDR3 consists of 14 residues. Trimming removed 3 bases from V and 6 bases from J; junction bases left unmatched: 8. Germline lookup yields CDR1 SGDLS and CDR2 YYNGEE.

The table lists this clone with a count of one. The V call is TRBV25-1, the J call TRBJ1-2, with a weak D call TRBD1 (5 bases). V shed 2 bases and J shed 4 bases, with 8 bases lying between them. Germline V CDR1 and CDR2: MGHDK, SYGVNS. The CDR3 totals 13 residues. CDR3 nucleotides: TGTGCCAGCAGTGAAGCCGGGGGCTATGGCTACACCTTC. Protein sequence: CASSEAGGYGYTF.

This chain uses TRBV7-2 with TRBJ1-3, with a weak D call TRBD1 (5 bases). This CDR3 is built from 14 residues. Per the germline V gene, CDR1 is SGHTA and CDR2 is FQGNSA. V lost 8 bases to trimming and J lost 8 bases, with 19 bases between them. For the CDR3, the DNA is TGTGCCAGCTCTCCCCGCGGGGCTCGGGACACCATATATTTT. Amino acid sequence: CASSPRGARDTIYF. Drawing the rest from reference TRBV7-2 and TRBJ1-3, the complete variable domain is GAGVSQSPSNKVTEKGKDVELRCDPISGHTALYWYRQSLGQGLEFLIYFQGNSAPDKSGLPSDRFSAERTGGSVSTLTIQRTQQEDSAVYLCASSPRGARDTIYFGEGSWLTVV.

The CDR3 spells CASSHRQGAGYGYTF. CDR3 DNA: TGCGCCAGCAGCCATAGACAGGGGGCAGGCTATGGCTACACCTTC. The chain joins TRBV4-1 to TRBJ1-2, with 10 bases lining up with TRBD1. V dropped 3 bases and J dropped 4; count of bases not matched to a gene: 5. The CDR3 is 15 amino acids. Germline loops: CDR1 MGHRA, CDR2 YSYEKL.

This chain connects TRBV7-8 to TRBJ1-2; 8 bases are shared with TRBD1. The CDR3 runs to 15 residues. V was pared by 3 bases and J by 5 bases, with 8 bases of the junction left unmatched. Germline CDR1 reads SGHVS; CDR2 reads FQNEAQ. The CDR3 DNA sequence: TGTGCCAGCAGCTTTCAGGGGGCTGGTCCATATGGCTACACCTTC. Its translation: CASSFQGAGPYGYTF.

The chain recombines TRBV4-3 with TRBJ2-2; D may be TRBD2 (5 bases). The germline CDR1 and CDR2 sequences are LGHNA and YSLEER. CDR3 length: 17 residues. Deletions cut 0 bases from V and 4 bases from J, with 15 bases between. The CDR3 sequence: CASSQESSQPPTGELFF. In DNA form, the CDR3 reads TGCGCCAGCAGCCAAGAGTCTAGCCAACCACCCACCGGGGAGCTGTTTTTT.

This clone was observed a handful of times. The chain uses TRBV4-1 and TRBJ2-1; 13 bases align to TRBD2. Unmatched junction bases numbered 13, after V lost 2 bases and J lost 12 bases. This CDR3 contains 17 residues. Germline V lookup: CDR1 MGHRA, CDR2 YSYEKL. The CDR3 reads CASSQPPGLAGKKGQFF. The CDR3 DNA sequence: TGCGCCAGCAGCCAACCACCGGGACTAGCGGGAAAAAAGGGGCAGTTCTTC.

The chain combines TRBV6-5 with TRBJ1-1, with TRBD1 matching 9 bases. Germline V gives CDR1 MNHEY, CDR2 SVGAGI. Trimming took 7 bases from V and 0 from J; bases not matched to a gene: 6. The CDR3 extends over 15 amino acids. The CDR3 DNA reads TGTGCCAGCACCCCCGGGACAGGGTTGAACACTGAAGCTTTCTTT. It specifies CASTPGTGLNTEAFF.

The CDR3 region is CASSYSTSYNEQFF. CDR3 nucleotide sequence: TGTGCCAGCAGTTACTCGACTTCCTACAATGAGCAGTTCTTC. The gene calls are TRBV6-5 and TRBJ2-1; unclear D gene. CDR1 MNHEY and CDR2 SVGAGI come from the germline V gene. Trimming shortened V by 0 bases and J by 1 base, and 4 bases separated the two germline ends. This CDR3 has 14 amino acids.

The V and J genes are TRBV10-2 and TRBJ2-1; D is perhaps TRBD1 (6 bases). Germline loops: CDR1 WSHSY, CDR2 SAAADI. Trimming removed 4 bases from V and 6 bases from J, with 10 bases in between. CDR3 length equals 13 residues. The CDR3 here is CASSGGGVNEQFF. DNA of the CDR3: TGCGCCAGCAGTGGAGGGGGTGTCAATGAGCAGTTCTTC.

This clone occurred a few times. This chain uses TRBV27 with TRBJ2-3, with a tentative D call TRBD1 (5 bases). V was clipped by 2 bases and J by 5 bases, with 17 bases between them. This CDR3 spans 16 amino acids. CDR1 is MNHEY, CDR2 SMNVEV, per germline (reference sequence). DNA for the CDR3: TGTGCCAGCAGTTTAAGGGCGCTAAGGGGAAAAGATACGCAGTATTTT. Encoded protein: CASSLRALRGKDTQYF.

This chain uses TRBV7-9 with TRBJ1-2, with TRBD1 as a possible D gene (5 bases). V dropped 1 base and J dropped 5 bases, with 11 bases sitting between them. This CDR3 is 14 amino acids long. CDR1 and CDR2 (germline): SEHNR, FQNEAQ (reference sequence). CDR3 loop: CASSLVGRVYGYTF. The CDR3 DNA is TGTGCCAGCAGCTTAGTTGGCAGGGTTTATGGCTACACCTTC.

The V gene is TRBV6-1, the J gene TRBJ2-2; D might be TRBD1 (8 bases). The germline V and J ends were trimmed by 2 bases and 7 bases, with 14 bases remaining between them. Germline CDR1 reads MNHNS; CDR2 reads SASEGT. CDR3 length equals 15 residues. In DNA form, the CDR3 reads TGTGCCAGCAGTGAACGACAGGGGAGGGGCGGGGAGCTGTTTTTT. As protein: CASSERQGRGGELFF.

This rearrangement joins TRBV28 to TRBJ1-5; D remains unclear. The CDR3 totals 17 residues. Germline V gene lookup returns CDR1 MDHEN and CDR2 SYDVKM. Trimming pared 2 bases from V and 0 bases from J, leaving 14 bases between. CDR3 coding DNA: TGTGCCAGCAGTTTAGGCAGGCCTCCGACTAGCAATCAGCCCCAGCATTTT. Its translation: CASSLGRPPTSNQPQHF.

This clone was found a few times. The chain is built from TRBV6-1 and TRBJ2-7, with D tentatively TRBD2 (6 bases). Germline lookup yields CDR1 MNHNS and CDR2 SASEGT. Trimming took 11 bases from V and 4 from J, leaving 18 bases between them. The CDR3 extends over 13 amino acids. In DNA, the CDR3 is TGTGCCGCCATGCCCTCTAGCGATTACGAGCAGTACTTC. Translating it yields CAAMPSSDYEQYF.

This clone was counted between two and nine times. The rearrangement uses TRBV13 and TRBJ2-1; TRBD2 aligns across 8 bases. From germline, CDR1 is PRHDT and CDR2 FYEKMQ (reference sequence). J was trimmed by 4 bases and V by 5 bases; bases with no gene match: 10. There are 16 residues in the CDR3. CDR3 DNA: TGTGCCAGCAGCGACCTACTAGCGGTCGAATACAATGAGCAGTTCTTC. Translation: CASSDLLAVEYNEQFF.